This T cell receptor beta chain is from a study of blood T cell repertoires in COVID-19. Trimming took off 3 bases at V and 1 base at J, with 15 bases between the two ends. Germline V CDR1 and CDR2: MGHRA, YSYEKL. The CDR3 has 17 amino acids. Using immunoSEQ multiplex PCR, the repertoire was profiled, and TCRdb retains in-frame clones only, with some absent. This sample has about 400,000 clones, with more than 75% found just once. Sequenced material: PBMCs or T cells enriched from blood (not recorded which). This chain joins TRBV4-1 and TRBJ2-2; possible D gene TRBD2, 6 bases. This TCR was sampled from a woman in her twenties or thirties with acute COVID-19. The CDR3 nucleotides are TGCGCCAGCAGCCATCCACACGGGGGATTGAACACCGGGGAGCTGTTTTTT. It encodes CASSHPHGGLNTGELFF.